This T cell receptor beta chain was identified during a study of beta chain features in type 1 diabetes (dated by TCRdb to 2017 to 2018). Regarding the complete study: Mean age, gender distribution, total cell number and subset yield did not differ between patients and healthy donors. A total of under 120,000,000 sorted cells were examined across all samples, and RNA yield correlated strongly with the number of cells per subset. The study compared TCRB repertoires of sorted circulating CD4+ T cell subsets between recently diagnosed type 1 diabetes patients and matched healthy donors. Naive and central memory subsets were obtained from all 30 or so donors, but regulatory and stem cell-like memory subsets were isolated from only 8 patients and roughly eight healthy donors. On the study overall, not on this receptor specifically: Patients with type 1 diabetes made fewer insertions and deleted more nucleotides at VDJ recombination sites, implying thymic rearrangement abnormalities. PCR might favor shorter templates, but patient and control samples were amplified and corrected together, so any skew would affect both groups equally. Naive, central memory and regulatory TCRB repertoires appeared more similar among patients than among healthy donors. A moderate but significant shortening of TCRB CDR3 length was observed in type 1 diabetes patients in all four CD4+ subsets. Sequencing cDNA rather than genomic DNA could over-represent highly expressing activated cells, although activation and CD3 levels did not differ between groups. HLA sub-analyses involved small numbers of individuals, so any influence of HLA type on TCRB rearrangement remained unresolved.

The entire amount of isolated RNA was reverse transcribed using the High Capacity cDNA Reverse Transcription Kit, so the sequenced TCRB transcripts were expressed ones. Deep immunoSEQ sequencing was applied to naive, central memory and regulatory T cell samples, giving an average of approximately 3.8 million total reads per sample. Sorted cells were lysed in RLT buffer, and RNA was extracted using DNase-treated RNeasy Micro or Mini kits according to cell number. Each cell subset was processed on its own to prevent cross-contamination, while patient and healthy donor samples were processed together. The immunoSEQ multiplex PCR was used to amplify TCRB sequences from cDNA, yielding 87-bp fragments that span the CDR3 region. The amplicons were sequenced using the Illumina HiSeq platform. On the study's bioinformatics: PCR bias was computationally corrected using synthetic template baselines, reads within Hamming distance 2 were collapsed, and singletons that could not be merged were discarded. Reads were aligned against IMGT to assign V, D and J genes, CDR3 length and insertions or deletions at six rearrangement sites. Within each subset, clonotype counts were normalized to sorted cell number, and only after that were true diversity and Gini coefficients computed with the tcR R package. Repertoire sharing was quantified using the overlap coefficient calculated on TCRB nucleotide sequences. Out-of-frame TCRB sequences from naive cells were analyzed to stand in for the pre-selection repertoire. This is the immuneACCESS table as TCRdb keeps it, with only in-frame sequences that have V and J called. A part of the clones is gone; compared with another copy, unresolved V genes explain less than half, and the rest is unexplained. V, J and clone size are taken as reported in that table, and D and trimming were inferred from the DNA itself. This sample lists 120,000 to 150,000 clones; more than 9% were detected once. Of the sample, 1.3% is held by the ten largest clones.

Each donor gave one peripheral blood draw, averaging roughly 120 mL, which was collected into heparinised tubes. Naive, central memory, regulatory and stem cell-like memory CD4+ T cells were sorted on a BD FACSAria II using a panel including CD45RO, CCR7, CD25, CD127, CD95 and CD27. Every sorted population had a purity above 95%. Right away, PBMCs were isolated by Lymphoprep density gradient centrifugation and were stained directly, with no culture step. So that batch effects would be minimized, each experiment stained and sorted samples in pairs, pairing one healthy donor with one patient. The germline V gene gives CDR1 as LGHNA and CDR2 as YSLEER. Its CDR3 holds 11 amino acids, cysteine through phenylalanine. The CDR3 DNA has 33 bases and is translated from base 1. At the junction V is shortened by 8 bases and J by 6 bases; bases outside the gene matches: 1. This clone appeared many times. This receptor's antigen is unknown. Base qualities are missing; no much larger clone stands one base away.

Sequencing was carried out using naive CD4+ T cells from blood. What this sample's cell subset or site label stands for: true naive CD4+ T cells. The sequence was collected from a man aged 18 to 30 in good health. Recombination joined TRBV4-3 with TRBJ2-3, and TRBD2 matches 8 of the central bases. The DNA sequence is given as TGCGCCAGCCGGGAGGGGGATACGCAGTATTTT. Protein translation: CASREGDTQYF.